These T cell receptor beta chains were read from a single sample in a study of regulatory T cells in long-lasting Graves disease. TCRdb re-analysed the multiplex PCR reads in MiXCR, keeping a single row per CDR3 protein. The table shows about 620,000 distinct CDR3 sequences, with roughly 16% occurring only once. The data were also submitted as part of a second study, on T cells in Graves' hyperthyroidism and ophthalmopathy.

The sequences come from peripheral blood mononuclear cells (PBMCs), collected at new diagnosis, from a patient treated with antithyroid drugs. These receptors were collected from a woman under 40 with Graves disease. Each CDR3 is given with its conserved first and last residue. Each record gives: clone size, D gene, V gene, J gene, CDR3 protein, CDR3 DNA. The D gene is left open where the match is weak. Not every row has a clone size; where given, it reads once, few, many or a size class.

abundance: many; d_gene: NA; v_gene: TRBV12-3/TRBV12-4; j_gene: TRBJ2-2; CDR3aa: CASSLVQYTGELFF; CDR3nt: TGTGCCAGCAGTTTGGTCCAGTACACCGGGGAGCTGTTTTTT
abundance: NA; d_gene: TRBD1; v_gene: TRBV28; j_gene: TRBJ2-2; CDR3aa: CASSLRQGATGELFF; CDR3nt: TGTGCCAGCAGTTTACGACAGGGGGCCACCGGGGAGCTGTTTTTT
abundance: many; d_gene: TRBD1; v_gene: TRBV12-3/TRBV12-4; j_gene: TRBJ1-1; CDR3aa: CASSSKGTGLSTEAFF; CDR3nt: TGTGCCAGCAGTTCCAAGGGGACAGGGTTGAGCACTGAAGCTTTCTTT
abundance: NA; d_gene: NA; v_gene: TRBV11-2; j_gene: TRBJ2-4; CDR3aa: CASKGGDLKNIQYF; CDR3nt: TGTGCTTCAAAGGGTGGGGATTTGAAAAACATTCAGTACTTC
abundance: many; d_gene: NA; v_gene: TRBV6-1; j_gene: TRBJ1-1; CDR3aa: CASLLTENTEAFF; CDR3nt: TGTGCCAGCCTTCTGACAGAGAACACTGAAGCTTTCTTT
abundance: NA; d_gene: NA; v_gene: TRBV6-1; j_gene: TRBJ2-2; CDR3aa: CASEARVNTGELFF; CDR3nt: TGTGCCAGCGAAGCGCGGGTGAACACCGGGGAGCTGTTTTTT
abundance: many; d_gene: NA; v_gene: TRBV12-3/TRBV12-4; j_gene: TRBJ2-3; CDR3aa: CASRPQGGTDTQYF; CDR3nt: TGTGCCAGCAGACCCCAGGGTGGCACAGATACGCAGTATTTT
abundance: few; d_gene: NA; v_gene: TRBV13; j_gene: TRBJ1-1; CDR3aa: CASSLLGENTEAFF; CDR3nt: TGTGCCAGCAGCCTCTTAGGGGAAAACACTGAAGCTTTCTTT
abundance: many; d_gene: NA; v_gene: TRBV6-2/TRBV6-3; j_gene: TRBJ2-3; CDR3aa: CASSLLGPAAGGTDTQYF; CDR3nt: TGTGCCAGCAGTCTATTAGGGCCCGCGGCAGGAGGAACAGATACGCAGTATTTT
abundance: few; d_gene: NA; v_gene: TRBV6-1; j_gene: TRBJ2-1; CDR3aa: CASRRWDVDNEQFF; CDR3nt: TGTGCCAGCAGACGGTGGGACGTAGACAATGAGCAGTTCTTC
abundance: NA; d_gene: TRBD1; v_gene: TRBV24-1; j_gene: TRBJ1-4; CDR3aa: CATSEGTGTNEKLFF; CDR3nt: TGTGCCACCAGTGAGGGGACAGGGACTAATGAAAAACTGTTTTTT
abundance: NA; d_gene: NA; v_gene: TRBV9; j_gene: TRBJ1-5; CDR3aa: CASSANPSGYQPQHF; CDR3nt: TGTGCCAGCAGCGCAAACCCGTCAGGGTACCAGCCCCAGCATTTT
abundance: many; d_gene: NA; v_gene: TRBV27; j_gene: TRBJ1-1; CDR3aa: CASRRELGGLNTEAFF; CDR3nt: TGTGCCAGCAGGAGAGAATTGGGGGGTCTGAACACTGAAGCTTTCTTT
abundance: many; d_gene: TRBD2; v_gene: TRBV2; j_gene: TRBJ2-1; CDR3aa: CASSEGRLAGGMSSYNEQFF; CDR3nt: TGTGCCAGCAGTGAAGGCCGACTAGCGGGAGGGATGAGCTCCTACAATGAGCAGTTCTTC
abundance: NA; d_gene: NA; v_gene: TRBV28; j_gene: TRBJ2-1; CDR3aa: CASSALVTRQNEQFF; CDR3nt: TGTGCCAGCAGTGCACTAGTGACTAGACAAAATGAGCAGTTCTTC
abundance: few; d_gene: NA; v_gene: TRBV2; j_gene: TRBJ1-3; CDR3aa: CASMEYSGNTIYF; CDR3nt: TGTGCCAGCATGGAGTACTCTGGAAACACCATATATTTT
abundance: many; d_gene: NA; v_gene: TRBV2; j_gene: TRBJ1-2; CDR3aa: CASFPWGSNYGYTF; CDR3nt: TGTGCCAGCTTTCCCTGGGGGTCTAACTATGGCTACACCTTC
abundance: NA; d_gene: NA; v_gene: TRBV7-3; j_gene: TRBJ2-5; CDR3aa: CASSLNHSIPTLMRETQYF; CDR3nt: TGTGCCAGCAGCTTAAATCATAGCATCCCGACGCTCATGCGGGAGACCCAGTACTTC